This is a list of T cell receptor beta chains from one sample in a study of neurological immune-mediated disorders. MiXCR was run by TCRdb on the 5' RACE reads, yielding one entry per CDR3 protein. The sample has about 74,000 distinct CDR3 sequences, 4% to 6% seen once; the top ten hold 6% to 9.5%. Material: PBMCs. These receptors all stem from a man younger than 30 with multiple sclerosis. The conserved cysteine and the conserved F or W are not part of the CDR3 here.

CDR3,J,V
ASSLSFLDYSAGETQY,TRBJ2-5,TRBV12-3/TRBV12-4
ASSPDIADTQY,TRBJ2-3,TRBV4-3
ASSLGSAGGETQY,TRBJ2-5,TRBV11-1
SSHPGGSGYT,TRBJ1-2,TRBV20-1
ASSSSGRNQPQH,TRBJ1-5,TRBV27
ASSSPGIAEAF,TRBJ1-1,TRBV12-3/TRBV12-4
ASSLSSYEQY,TRBJ2-7,TRBV7-2
ASSLHSGTEAF,TRBJ1-1,TRBV5-1
ASRSAGAEAF,TRBJ1-1,TRBV3-1
ASSPPNGNEQF,TRBJ2-1,TRBV7-3
SARVRGNSNQPQN,TRBJ1-5,TRBV20-1
ASSPSLIYEQY,TRBJ2-7,TRBV2
ASTKGVEQY,TRBJ2-7,TRBV7-2
ASSLVQGGDTQY,TRBJ2-3,TRBV5-1
SALTAESSYEQY,TRBJ2-7,TRBV20-1
SASLRADTQY,TRBJ2-3,TRBV20-1
AIRDRGAGANVLT,TRBJ2-6,TRBV10-3
SARFGSPNNEQF,TRBJ2-1,TRBV20-1
ASSTGGQQETQY,TRBJ2-5,TRBV6-1
ATARTGTTDTQY,TRBJ2-3,TRBV24-1
ASSQDLYGSSYEQY,TRBJ2-7,TRBV4-3
ASSLGQGGYEQY,TRBJ2-7,TRBV5-1
ASSQRGRFYEQY,TRBJ2-7,TRBV3-1
ASSSRPTGTNEKLF,TRBJ1-4,TRBV5-1
ASRESGVADTQY,TRBJ2-3,TRBV12-3/TRBV12-4
ASSASYRDRGFADTQY,TRBJ2-3,TRBV7-2
ASSPRLAGYNEQF,TRBJ2-1,TRBV18
ASSRVPGLGIEQY,TRBJ2-7,TRBV11-2
ASSLVLDAGTDTQY,TRBJ2-3,TRBV5-1
ASSFWGNQPQN,TRBJ1-5,TRBV27
ASSAAGDGANVLT,TRBJ2-6,TRBV2
SASDSGSYNSPLH,TRBJ1-6,TRBV20-1
ASRGLTNEQF,TRBJ2-1,TRBV12-3/TRBV12-4
ASSLSVSSYNEQF,TRBJ2-1,TRBV5-5
ASSDSVYEQY,TRBJ2-7,TRBV12-3/TRBV12-4
ASSLLAGADNEQF,TRBJ2-1,TRBV5-1
ASRLGRGETQY,TRBJ2-5,TRBV12-3/TRBV12-4
ASREQSPNTEAF,TRBJ1-1,TRBV5-1
ASSAGQEQF,TRBJ2-1,TRBV5-5
ASSMGGTYTGELF,TRBJ2-2,TRBV9
ASSPLGRGRGEKLF,TRBJ1-4,TRBV5-1
ASSPPKGQVIQY,TRBJ2-4,TRBV7-9
ASSKGTLGEQY,TRBJ2-7,TRBV9
ASSPPTSGANVLT,TRBJ2-6,TRBV7-3
SAPRDGSTDTQY,TRBJ2-3,TRBV20-1